This entry concerns a single T cell receptor (beta chain). Compared with the rest of its sample, this clonotype is medium-sized (0.01 to 0.1%). This clone's antigen is unknown. No clone much larger than this one lies a single base away; base qualities are absent. This entry is derived from a study of neurological immune-mediated disorders (dated 2019 in TCRdb). Regarding the research as a whole: Among the roughly 35 multiple sclerosis patients, relapsing-remitting MS accounted for around 31 and secondary progressive MS accounted for 3. Using UMI-based sequencing, the study compared peripheral blood TCR-beta repertoires from patients with HTLV-I-associated myelopathy (HAM/TSP), patients with multiple sclerosis, and healthy controls. Longitudinal samples, technical triplicates and paired sorted CD4+ and CD8+ T-cell subsets, alongside PBMC samples, were included among the roughly 100 TCR-beta libraries. Longitudinal HAM/TSP and healthy donors were sampled at 3 time-points each (about 3-40 month intervals). The cohort was made up of 68 subjects, consisting of roughly 15 HAM/TSP patients, around 35 multiple sclerosis patients and 20 healthy controls. Summary of the overall study and its limitations: No clinical or MRI features were associated with the MS cluster, and the authors said that larger cohorts are needed. TCR clonal expansion was highest in HAM/TSP patients and lowest in MS patients, with MS patients falling below even healthy controls. Repertoires from 18 of 34 MS patients were grouped by phylogenetic analysis into a cluster of related CDR3 sequences, suggesting a possible repertoire-level signature. Expanded clones from different subjects shared no identical CDR3 amino acid sequences, which suggests that TCR-beta repertoires were private in all groups.

Sample time point, as interpreted from the label and publication: longitudinal time-point 2. Unsorted PBMC libraries were generated from 2 million PBMCs stored in RNAlater at -80 °C until RNA extraction. Multiple sclerosis patients were enrolled in a US clinical protocol evaluating disease progression by magnetic resonance imaging. Peripheral blood underwent Ficoll-Hypaque density gradient centrifugation to isolate PBMCs, which were then cryopreserved in liquid nitrogen. cDNA was synthesized by template-switch 5'RACE using a primer with a 10-nucleotide random unique molecular identifier that tagged each TCR transcript. Over 190 million TCR-beta sequences, covering 15-18 subjects, were produced in each sequencing run. Total RNA was extracted with the RNeasy kit. Using the KAPA Real-time Library Amplification kit, TCR-beta VDJ regions were amplified with primers for the TCR constant region and the 5'RACE anchor. Sample indexes and Illumina adaptors were added in a first PCR, and a second PCR then increased library yield. The roughly 650 bp TCR product was size-selected on a 2% E-gel SizeSelection system after Ampure bead purification. Before pooling, library quality was checked on a Bioanalyzer, concentration was measured with Qubit, and libraries were quantified with the Kapa Library Quantification kit. Paired-end 2 x 150 bp sequencing of the libraries was performed on an Illumina HiSeq 2500. To increase sequence diversity, 25-30% phiX was spiked into each library pool. Processing in the source paper ran as follows. Quality-filtered reads were processed with the UMI-based MiGEC pipeline, and over 85% of raw TCR sequences were removed by the MiGEC pipeline during error correction. VDJ genes were aligned to IMGT germline references, and each clonotype was defined by a unique CDR3 amino acid sequence together with V-J genes. Clonal expansion, Shannon diversity and CDR3 relatedness were evaluated with VDJtools (CalcPairwiseDistances, ClusterSamples), while phylogenetic trees were built in CLCbio workbench. A clone was classed as expanded if it had 8 or more unique UMIs, a cutoff based on coefficient-of-variation modelling across technical triplicates. The public reads were quality trimmed at Q25 with fastp and then assembled into clones with MiXCR by TCRdb, keeping productive beta chains. Duplicate CDR3 protein sequences are folded into a single record with the most common DNA and genes. In this record, the V and J calls reflect TCRdb's handling and not the investigators' own analysis. The sample table shows about 80,000 distinct CDR3 sequences, and approximately 6% are seen once. Approximately 8% of the sample belongs to the ten largest clones.

The sequenced material came from PBMCs. This clonotype was sampled from a woman aged 60-70 years with multiple sclerosis.

Here the CDR3 is given as CASLTRGNTEAFF. The nucleotides are TGTGCCAGCCTCACACGGGGGAACACTGAAGCTTTCTTT. The chain links TRBV12-3 or TRBV12-4 with TRBJ1-1; the D gene assignment is ambiguous. The CDR3 sequence holds 13 residues, the cysteine and phenylalanine included. Kept here is only the CDR3 DNA, which spans 39 bases and is read in frame from base 1. Trimming removed 8 bases from V and 1 base from J, leaving 11 bases between the germline ends.